Listed here are 18 T cell receptor beta chains from one sample, sequenced in a study of control samples from healthy donors and cancer patients. Clones were sequenced by immunoSEQ multiplex PCR, and TCRdb holds only the in-frame ones, with some missing. The table lists 150,000 or so clones, approximately 94% of them singletons. The sample taken for sequencing was blood. Receptors originate from a man in his forties in good health.

This clone was observed a single time. The chain couples TRBV7-2 to TRBJ2-1; D gene uncertain. V was trimmed by 7 bases and J by 8 bases, leaving 12 bases between them. In germline, CDR1 is SGHTA, CDR2 FQGNSA. CDR3 length: 12 amino acids. The CDR3 nucleotides read TGTGCCAGCAATAGCCGTGGGGATGAGCAGTTCTTC. This codes for CASNSRGDEQFF.

The chain combines TRBV10-1 with TRBJ1-5, with D unclear. CDR1 is WNHNN, CDR2 SYGVQD, per germline (reference sequence). V was clipped by 0 bases and J by 0 bases, with 18 bases between them. The CDR3 runs 19 residues. CDR3 protein: CASSESGSGSSISNQPQHF. The CDR3 bases are TGCGCCAGCAGTGAGTCGGGCTCCGGGTCCTCAATTAGCAATCAGCCCCAGCATTTT.

The gene calls are TRBV2 and TRBJ1-1; unclear D gene. The CDR3 sequence is 12 residues long. The V and J ends lost 5 bases and 11 bases respectively, with 15 bases between them. The germline gives CDR1 SNHLY, CDR2 FYNNEI. In nucleotides, the CDR3 is TGTGCCAGCAGTACTCGGAATAATGGGGCTTTCTTT. Protein: CASSTRNNGAFF.

CDR3: CASSLAKGQFF. The CDR3 region has the DNA TGTGCCAGCAGTTTAGCGAAAGGCCAGTTCTTC. This chain links TRBV12-3 or TRBV12-4 with TRBJ2-1; D gene unclear. V shed 0 bases and J shed 13 bases, with 7 bases lying between them. The CDR3 totals 11 residues.

The chain recombines TRBV28 with TRBJ1-1; D is unresolved. There are 12 residues in the CDR3. The V and J ends lost 5 bases and 11 bases respectively, with 15 bases between them. Germline V gives CDR1 MDHEN, CDR2 SYDVKM. The CDR3 is CASSPLSPGAFF. The CDR3 region has the DNA TGTGCCAGCAGTCCTCTCTCACCCGGTGCTTTCTTT.

For the CDR3, the DNA is TGTGCCAGCAGCCAAGGATCACCGCTAAGGGAAAAACTGTTTTTT. It encodes CASSQGSPLREKLFF. The chain is built from TRBV4-2 and TRBJ1-4; D call uncertain. The germline CDR1 and CDR2 sequences are LGHNA and YNFKEQ. This CDR3 contains 15 residues. The germline V and J ends were trimmed by 1 base and 8 bases, with 14 bases remaining between them.

This chain links TRBV5-6 with TRBJ1-2; a weak D match, TRBD1 (5 bases). V lost 2 bases and J lost 5, with 16 bases in between. CDR3 length: 15 amino acids. The germline gives CDR1 SGHDT, CDR2 YYEEEE. The CDR3 nucleotides are TGTGCCAGCAGCTTCTCCGGGACCCCGGGGTATGGCTACACCTTC. This encodes CASSFSGTPGYGYTF. The variable domain in full, completed from reference TRBV5-6 and TRBJ1-2, reads DAGVTQSPTHLIKTRGQQVTLRCSPKSGHDTVSWYQQALGQGPQFIFQYYEEEERQRGNFPDRFSGHQFPNYSSELNVNALLLGDSALYLCASSFSGTPGYGYTFGSGTRLTVV.

The genes are TRBV24-1 and TRBJ2-1; 9 nucleotides line up with TRBD2. Per the germline V gene, CDR1 is KGHDR and CDR2 is SFDVKD. This CDR3 has 14 residues. V dropped 7 bases and J dropped 2; count of bases not matched to a gene: 2. Here the CDR3 reads CATRRGGPYNEQFF. DNA of the CDR3: TGTGCCACCAGGCGGGGGGGCCCCTACAATGAGCAGTTCTTC.

The chain links TRBV5-6 to TRBJ2-5; D is possibly TRBD2 (6 bases). CDR3 length: 17 amino acids. Germline V gene sequence: CDR1 SGHDT, CDR2 YYEEEE. V was clipped by 0 bases and J by 5 bases, with 20 bases between them. In DNA form, the CDR3 reads TGTGCCAGCAGCTTGGAATTTGCGGCGGCTGGGGGGGAGACCCAGTACTTC. It codes for CASSLEFAAAGGETQYF.

The rearrangement joins TRBV5-1 to TRBJ2-3; 9 bases line up with TRBD1. The CDR3 loop spans 16 amino acids. Germline V lookup: CDR1 SGHRS, CDR2 YFSETQ. V trimming: 2 bases; J trimming: 4 bases; junction bases outside the gene matches: 8. The CDR3 loop reads CASSFGQGSGPDTQYF. CDR3 coding DNA: TGCGCCAGCAGCTTCGGACAGGGGAGTGGTCCAGATACGCAGTATTTT.

The rearrangement joins TRBV3-1 (or the pseudogene TRBV3-2) to TRBJ1-6; the D is unclear. The CDR3 contains 13 residues. Germline V gene lookup returns CDR1 LGHDT and CDR2 YNNKEL (reference sequence). The V end was cut by 0 bases, the J end by 6 bases, with 3 bases between. In nucleotides, the CDR3 is TGTGCCAGCAGCCAAGATCGTAATTCACCCCTCCACTTT. This gives the protein CASSQDRNSPLHF.

The chain joins TRBV25-1 to TRBJ1-4, with TRBD1 matching 7 bases. Trimming removed 3 bases from V and 4 bases from J; junction bases left unmatched: 5. Germline V gene lookup returns CDR1 MGHDK and CDR2 SYGVNS. There are 15 residues in the CDR3. In DNA form, the CDR3 reads TGTGCCAGCAGTGACCCCGGGACAGTTAATGAAAAACTGTTTTTT. This sequence encodes CASSDPGTVNEKLFF. Filled out from reference TRBV25-1 and TRBJ1-4, the complete variable domain reads EADIYQTPRYLVIGTGKKITLECSQTMGHDKMYWYQQDPGMELHLIHYSYGVNSTEKGDLSSESTVSRIRTEHFPLTLESARPSHTSQYLCASSDPGTVNEKLFFGSGTQLSVL.

The chain has TRBV3-1 (or the pseudogene TRBV3-2) and TRBJ1-5; D uncertain. In germline, CDR1 is LGHDT, CDR2 YNNKEL (reference sequence). V was trimmed by 3 bases and J by 3 bases, leaving 3 bases between them. The CDR3 loop spans 12 amino acids. The CDR3 DNA is TGTGCCAGCAGCCAGGCCAATCAGCCCCAGCATTTT. This gives the protein CASSQANQPQHF.

As DNA, the CDR3 is TGTGCCACCAGTGACCCGTGGTACCCATCGGAGCAGTTCTTC. This codes for CATSDPWYPSEQFF. The chain recombines TRBV24-1 with TRBJ2-1; no reliable D call. The CDR3 extends over 14 amino acids. The V end lost 4 bases, the J end lost 10 bases, and 16 bases lay between the germline ends. From germline, CDR1 is KGHDR and CDR2 SFDVKD.

The V gene is TRBV10-3, the J gene TRBJ2-7; tentative D call: TRBD1 (6 bases). Germline V CDR1 and CDR2: ENHRY, SYGVKD. The CDR3 spans 16 residues. V was cut by 0 bases and J by 0 bases, with 12 bases left in between. The CDR3 region is CAISESRGTFSYEQYF. DNA of the CDR3: TGTGCCATCAGTGAGTCGAGGGGGACCTTCTCCTACGAGCAGTACTTC.

The chain uses TRBV2 and TRBJ2-1; 8 bases line up with TRBD2. Unmatched junction bases numbered 4, after V lost 6 bases and J lost 9 bases. In germline, CDR1 is SNHLY, CDR2 FYNNEI. This CDR3 region has 12 residues. CDR3 amino acids: CASSGGASEQFF. Here the CDR3 DNA reads TGTGCCAGCAGCGGGGGGGCCAGTGAGCAGTTCTTC.

The chain employs TRBV18 and TRBJ2-1, with a possible D match to TRBD1 (5 bases). The CDR3 sequence is 16 residues long. Per the germline V gene, CDR1 is KGHSH and CDR2 is LQKENI. V was pared by 3 bases and J by 0 bases, with 12 bases between. CDR3 sequence reads: CASSPGSQGSYNEQFF. CDR3 coding DNA: TGTGCCAGCTCACCCGGGTCTCAGGGCTCCTACAATGAGCAGTTCTTC.

The genes are TRBV7-8 and TRBJ1-6; D not resolved. Trimming took off 8 bases at V and 5 bases at J, with 13 bases between the two ends. The CDR3 is 14 amino acids. Germline-derived CDR1 and CDR2 are SGHVS and FQNEAQ. The DNA for the CDR3 is TGTGCCAGCCGGCGGCCGGATAATAATTCACCCCTCCACTTT. Its translation: CASRRPDNNSPLHF.